These 28 T cell receptor beta chains were sequenced from one sample in a study of cytomegalovirus exposure and HLA in healthy donors. Using immunoSEQ multiplex PCR, the repertoire was profiled, and TCRdb retains in-frame clones only, with some absent. This repertoire shows about 56,000 clones, less than 96% found once; its top ten account for 0.9% to 1.5%. Sequenced sample: PBMCs. These receptors were collected from a woman between 18 and 29 years old in good health and CMV-seronegative.

The V gene is TRBV30, the J gene TRBJ2-7, with D tentatively TRBD2 (7 bases). The CDR3 extends over 14 amino acids. V lost 3 bases and J 4 bases, leaving 16 bases between the germline ends. Germline assignment: CDR1 GTSNPN and CDR2 SVGIG (reference sequence). The chain's CDR3 is CAWRGGLAKYEQYF. CDR3 DNA: TGTGCCTGGAGGGGGGGGCTAGCGAAATACGAGCAGTACTTC.

This clone showed up just once. This sequence joins TRBV7-9 and TRBJ2-1, with 8 bases aligning to TRBD1. Germline trimming cut 5 bases from V and 8 bases from J; bases unmatched to any gene: 8. The CDR3 consists of 14 residues. The germline gives CDR1 SEHNR, CDR2 FQNEAQ (reference sequence). CDR3 region: CASSPRTGLDEQFF. CDR3 coding DNA: TGTGCCAGCAGCCCCAGGACAGGGTTGGATGAGCAGTTCTTC.

V is TRBV7-9 and J is TRBJ2-3, with 7 bases lining up with TRBD2. Looked up from germline, CDR1 is SEHNR and CDR2 is FQNEAQ (reference sequence). V lost 2 bases, J lost 3 bases, and 5 bases stayed unmatched. The CDR3 totals 15 residues. The DNA of the CDR3 is TGTGCCAGCAGCTTAAGGTGGGAGGGAACAGATACGCAGTATTTT. Its protein is CASSLRWEGTDTQYF.

This clone was seen only once. V gene TRBV28 combines with J gene TRBJ2-1; 12 nucleotides agree with TRBD2. The germline CDR1 and CDR2 sequences are MDHEN and SYDVKM. V was pared by 3 bases and J by 8 bases, with 2 bases of the junction left unmatched. There are 14 residues in the CDR3. The CDR3 loop is CASSFGLAGYEQFF. The CDR3 coding sequence is TGTGCCAGCAGTTTTGGACTAGCGGGGTATGAGCAGTTCTTC.

The V gene is TRBV5-4, the J gene TRBJ2-1, with TRBD1 as a possible D gene (5 bases). Germline CDR1 SGHNT, CDR2 YYREEE (reference sequence). V gave up 0 bases and J gave up 6 bases, with 13 bases separating them. The CDR3 length is 15 residues. This chain's CDR3 is CASSLGGGAPNEQFF. In nucleotides, the CDR3 is TGTGCCAGCAGCTTGGGGGGTGGGGCCCCCAATGAGCAGTTCTTC.

This clone was seen once. The V gene is TRBV19, the J gene TRBJ1-3; D is ambiguous. CDR1 is LNHDA and CDR2 is SQIVND in the germline V gene (reference sequence). This CDR3 spans 13 amino acids. Between the trimmed V and J ends, which lost 5 bases and 0 bases, there was a span of 5 bases. The CDR3 DNA reads as TGTGCCAGTAGTTGGAGCTCTGGAAACACCATATATTTT. As protein: CASSWSSGNTIYF.

The chain combines TRBV18 with TRBJ2-1; D gene uncertain. Germline loops: CDR1 KGHSH, CDR2 LQKENI. CDR3 length: 14 residues. V dropped 1 base and J dropped 7 bases, with 11 bases sitting between them. The CDR3 region is CASSPLIAGNEQFF. The CDR3 DNA reads TGTGCCAGCTCACCACTAATTGCCGGGAATGAGCAGTTCTTC.

The V call is TRBV5-1, the J call TRBJ2-3; 14 positions agree with TRBD2. The ends lost 3 bases at V and 4 bases at J; junction bases unmatched: 7. Germline V CDR1 and CDR2: SGHRS, YFSETQ. This CDR3 has 17 amino acids. The CDR3 bases are TGCGCCAGCAGCTACAGACTAGCGGGGGGGGCAGCAGATACGCAGTATTTT. Protein sequence: CASSYRLAGGAADTQYF.

The V gene is TRBV4-3, the J gene TRBJ2-1; 9 bases are shared with TRBD2. Germline CDR1 reads LGHNA; CDR2 reads YSLEER. This CDR3 comprises 16 residues. After removal of 1 base from V and 8 bases from J, the junction contained 9 bases not matched to a gene. CDR3 DNA sequence: TGCGCCAGCAGCCAAGGGACTAGCGTGGGTTTCTATGAGCAGTTCTTC. It yields the protein CASSQGTSVGFYEQFF.

This chain uses TRBV28 with TRBJ2-7; the D gene is possibly TRBD2 (6 bases). Germline V CDR1 and CDR2: MDHEN, SYDVKM. The length of the CDR3 is 15 residues. Trimming left V 6 bases short and J 6 bases short, with 21 bases between. The CDR3 nucleotides read TGTGCCAGCAGCCCCCTACGCCTGGGGGGTCGCGAGCAGTACTTC. Its translation: CASSPLRLGGREQYF.

This clone was seen a single time. The chain links TRBV6-6 to TRBJ1-5; D is perhaps TRBD1 (6 bases). Deletions cut 7 bases from V and 6 bases from J, with 13 bases between. The germline V gene has CDR1 MNHNY and CDR2 SVGAGI (reference sequence). This CDR3 is 13 amino acids long. CDR3 sequence: CASTRQVAQPQHF. DNA of the CDR3: TGTGCCAGCACTCGACAGGTGGCTCAGCCCCAGCATTTT.

The rearrangement uses TRBV5-1 and TRBJ2-1; D call uncertain. The length of the CDR3 is 17 residues. V was clipped by 4 bases and J by 0 bases, with 17 bases between them. CDR1 and CDR2 from the germline V gene are SGHRS and YFSETQ. The CDR3 nucleotides are TGCGCCAGCAGCCCCCGTGCGCGACTCAGCTCCTACAATGAGCAGTTCTTC. Encoded protein: CASSPRARLSSYNEQFF.

The chain recombines TRBV28 with TRBJ2-7; TRBD2 agrees at 13 bases. V dropped 6 bases and J dropped 4; count of bases not matched to a gene: 9. Germline V gene data show CDR1 as MDHEN and CDR2 as SYDVKM. There are 16 residues in the CDR3. The CDR3 sequence is CASRTTSGRPTYEQYF. CDR3 DNA sequence: TGTGCCAGCAGGACGACTAGCGGGAGGCCGACATACGAGCAGTACTTC.

This chain connects TRBV21-1 to TRBJ1-4. TRBV21-1 is designated a pseudogene. The CDR3 loop spans 15 amino acids. CDR3 amino acids: CASRKGRGAGEKLFF. The CDR3 region has the DNA TGTGCCAGCAGGAAAGGGCGGGGGGCTGGTGAAAAACTGTTTTTT.

In DNA form, the CDR3 reads TGTGCCAGCAGCTCCCTGGGGGGGGCTGGAGGTAGGGGCTACACCTTC. It specifies CASSSLGGAGGRGYTF. The genes are TRBV7-8 and TRBJ1-2; weak D call: TRBD1 (6 bases). V was pared by 4 bases and J by 8 bases, with 23 bases between. Per the germline V gene, CDR1 is SGHVS and CDR2 is FQNEAQ. This CDR3 is 16 amino acids long. Using reference TRBV7-8 and TRBJ1-2 for the parts outside the CDR3, the full variable domain is GAGVSQSPRYKVAKRGQDVALRCDPISGHVSLFWYQQALGQGPEFLTYFQNEAQLDKSGLPSDRFFAERPEGSVSTLKIQRTQQEDSAVYLCASSSLGGAGGRGYTFGSGTRLTVV.

This clone appeared once. This chain connects TRBV11-3 to TRBJ2-3; 16 positions match TRBD2. From germline, CDR1 is SGHNT and CDR2 YENEEA. There are 16 residues in the CDR3. V lost 5 bases to trimming and J lost 4 bases; unmatched junction nucleotides: 3. CDR3 residues: CASSPGTSGRADTQYF. CDR3 nucleotide sequence: TGTGCCAGCAGCCCCGGGACTAGCGGGAGGGCAGATACGCAGTATTTT.

This chain links TRBV5-4 with TRBJ1-2, with 12 bases fitting TRBD1. Germline assignment: CDR1 SGHNT and CDR2 YYREEE (reference sequence). The CDR3 extends over 16 amino acids. Trimming cost V 0 bases and J 7 bases; bases outside gene matches: 7. CDR3 protein: CASSLGGQGALSGYTF. The CDR3 bases are TGTGCCAGCAGCTTGGGGGGACAGGGGGCGCTCAGTGGCTACACCTTC.

This chain links TRBV25-1 with TRBJ2-7; 9 bases line up with TRBD1. After removal of 3 bases from V and 11 bases from J, the junction contained 5 bases not matched to a gene. CDR1 MGHDK and CDR2 SYGVNS come from the germline V gene. The CDR3 covers 12 residues. For the CDR3, the DNA is TGTGCCAGCAGTGACCCAAGGACAGGGGAGTACTTC. Translation: CASSDPRTGEYF.

The chain couples TRBV19 to TRBJ1-1; 7 bases agree with TRBD1. Losses at the gene ends were 5 bases for V and 4 bases for J; bases not matched to a gene: 7. The CDR3 totals 14 residues. Germline assignment: CDR1 LNHDA and CDR2 SQIVND (reference sequence). The DNA of the CDR3 is TGTGCCAGTAGTGAGACAGGGACCCTCACTGAAGCTTTCTTT. Protein sequence: CASSETGTLTEAFF. The full variable domain, in which reference TRBV19 and TRBJ1-1 provide the parts outside the CDR3, is DGGITQSPKYLFRKEGQNVTLSCEQNLNHDAMYWYRQDPGQGLRLIYYSQIVNDFQKGDIAEGYSVSREKKESFPLTVTSAQKNPTAFYLCASSETGTLTEAFFGQGTRLTVV.

The rearrangement links TRBV11-2 to TRBJ2-7; TRBD1 matches 8 bases. Germline V lookup: CDR1 SGHAT, CDR2 FQNNGV. The CDR3 is made up of 15 amino acids. With V trimmed by 1 base and J by 4 bases, 6 bases remained unmatched. The CDR3 nucleotides are TGTGCCAGCAGCTTAGCGGCAGGGGGCGAGTACGAGCAGTACTTC. This translates into CASSLAAGGEYEQYF. The full variable domain, rest sourced from reference TRBV11-2 and TRBJ2-7, is EAGVAQSPRYKIIEKRQSVAFWCNPISGHATLYWYQQILGQGPKLLIQFQNNGVVDDSQLPKDRFSAERLKGVDSTLKIQPAKLEDSAVYLCASSLAAGGEYEQYFGPGTRLTVT.

V is TRBV6-1 and J is TRBJ1-1; D is perhaps TRBD1 (5 bases). V lost 0 bases and J 1 base, leaving 6 bases between the germline ends. CDR1 is MNHNS, CDR2 SASEGT, per germline. The CDR3 is made up of 14 amino acids. DNA of the CDR3: TGTGCCAGCAGTGAAGCGGGGCAGAACACTGAAGCTTTCTTT. Translation: CASSEAGQNTEAFF.

The chain employs TRBV7-9 and TRBJ1-2; TRBD1 agrees at 8 bases. The CDR3 is 12 residues long. CDR1 SEHNR and CDR2 FQNEAQ come from the germline V gene (reference sequence). With 5 bases clipped from V and 8 bases from J, the junction kept 4 bases outside the gene matches. CDR3 region: CASSPTGDGYTF. The DNA for the CDR3 is TGTGCCAGCAGCCCGACAGGGGACGGCTACACCTTC.

V is TRBV5-4 and J is TRBJ2-2; TRBD1 aligns across 9 bases. The CDR3 is 16 residues long. Germline values: CDR1 SGHNT, CDR2 YYREEE (reference sequence). The ends lost 4 bases at V and 4 bases at J; junction bases unmatched: 8. The CDR3 loop is CASSPTGGLATGELFF. The CDR3 nucleotides are TGTGCCAGCAGCCCGACAGGGGGTCTAGCCACCGGGGAGCTGTTTTTT.

The chain uses TRBV28 and TRBJ1-1; D ambiguous. The CDR3 length is 13 residues. V lost 7 bases to trimming and J lost 1 base, with 10 bases between them. Germline CDR1 is MDHEN and CDR2 is SYDVKM. CDR3 sequence reads: CASTHRGNTEAFF. DNA of the CDR3: TGTGCCAGCACCCATCGCGGGAACACTGAAGCTTTCTTT.

The chain joins TRBV7-9 to TRBJ2-7; possibly TRBD2 for D (6 bases). Trimming took 5 bases from V and 2 from J, leaving 13 bases between them. Germline loops: CDR1 SEHNR, CDR2 FQNEAQ (reference sequence). CDR3 length: 14 amino acids. The CDR3 loop is CASSPAGGTYEQYF. In DNA form, the CDR3 reads TGTGCCAGCAGCCCCGCCGGCGGGACCTACGAGCAGTACTTC. The complete variable domain, with remaining parts taken from reference TRBV7-9 and TRBJ2-7, reads DTGVSQNPRHKITKRGQNVTFRCDPISEHNRLYWYRQTLGQGPEFLTYFQNEAQLEKSRLLSDRFSAERPKGSFSTLEIQRTEQGDSAMYLCASSPAGGTYEQYFGPGTRLTVT.

The chain is built from TRBV6-6 and TRBJ1-1; tentatively, D is TRBD1 (6 bases). The CDR3 covers 14 residues. The V gene's germline CDR1 is MNHNY and CDR2 SVGAGI (reference sequence). V lost 7 bases to trimming and J lost 5 bases, with 17 bases between them. This chain's CDR3 is CASTQGRGRTEAFF. In DNA form, the CDR3 reads TGTGCCAGCACCCAGGGGAGGGGTCGGACTGAAGCTTTCTTT.

The rearrangement uses TRBV6-6 and TRBJ1-2; 8 nucleotides agree with TRBD1. The CDR3 length is 14 residues. After removal of 4 bases from V and 4 bases from J, the junction contained 5 bases not matched to a gene. From germline, CDR1 is MNHNY and CDR2 SVGAGI (reference sequence). The chain's CDR3 is CASSSYTGGYGYTF. Here the CDR3 DNA reads TGTGCCAGCAGTTCCTATACAGGGGGCTATGGCTACACCTTC.

V is TRBV11-1 and J is TRBJ1-5; 9 nucleotides line up with TRBD1. Trimming at V came to 1 base and at J to 1 base, leaving 2 bases not matched to a gene. The CDR3 consists of 16 residues. Germline lookup yields CDR1 SGHAT and CDR2 FQDESV (reference sequence). CDR3 in amino acids: CASSLGDRVSNQPQHF. Written as DNA, the CDR3 is TGTGCCAGCAGCTTAGGGGACAGGGTGAGCAATCAGCCCCAGCATTTT.